This T cell receptor beta chain was identified in a study of blood T cell repertoires in COVID-19. Study details: Both acute and convalescent COVID-19 samples were obtained from the United States, Italy and Spain. T cells, B-cell-depleted T cells, or PBMCs supplied cDNA or gDNA.

Study processing details: Counts of nucleated cells, estimated from reference gene primer amplification, were obtained. The data were produced by immunoSEQ multiplex PCR, yet TCRdb's version contains in-frame clones alone and is incomplete. That table furnishes V, J and clone size, whereas the DNA furnished D and trimming. The repertoire has 130,000 to 150,000 clones, more than 75% of them found once; the top ten carry approximately 5%. The sequence was obtained from a woman aged 45-65 years with acute or convalescent COVID-19. Source material: peripheral blood.

The CDR3 region has the DNA TGTGCCAGCAGCCCCGCCTACGAGCAGTACTTC. It encodes CASSPAYEQYF. This sequence joins TRBV7-2 and TRBJ2-7, with D uncertain. V lost 5 bases to trimming and J lost 2 bases, with 4 bases between them. The CDR3 has 11 residues. Germline V gene lookup returns CDR1 SGHTA and CDR2 FQGNSA.